The sequence of this T cell receptor (beta chain) was determined in a study of regulatory T cells in long-lasting Graves disease. General study results and limits: Whereas new patients shared about a thousand public clonotypes, persistent patients shared more, at 2,500 to 3,500.

Building the TCR beta libraries relied on iRepertoire HTBI primers, and CDR3 regions underwent Arm-PCR. MiXCR, applied by TCRdb to the multiplex PCR reads, yields one record per CDR3 protein. The sample has roughly 420,000 distinct CDR3 sequences, over 15% seen once. This sample's time point: newly diagnosed GD, antithyroid drugs for less than 3 months. After RNA was extracted from PBMCs, the TCR library was made from it. Turning to this clonotype: Its antigen is unknown.

A further study also used this sample, focusing on T cells in Graves' hyperthyroidism and ophthalmopathy. That source reports: An absence of ophthalmopathy progression within 18 months meant stable Graves' hyperthyroidism. TCR CDR3 underwent first-round RT-PCR with the HTBI primer set.

Here the sequenced sample was peripheral blood mononuclear cells (PBMCs), taken at new diagnosis, from a patient treated with antithyroid drugs. The receptor comes from a young woman with Graves disease.

In nucleotides, the CDR3 is TGTGCCAGCAGCTTTGTCAGCCACAATGAGCAGTTCTTC. This sequence encodes CASSFVSHNEQFF. The chain has TRBV7-9 and TRBJ2-1; no firm D call. CDR3 length: 13 residues. Germline V gene sequence: CDR1 SEHNR, CDR2 FQNEAQ (reference sequence). V was cut by 3 bases and J by 5 bases, with 8 bases left in between.